These 20 T cell receptor beta chains share one sample of origin, sequenced in a study of CD8 T cells in Susac syndrome (dated by TCRdb to between 2018 and 2021). Libraries were made using the immunoSEQ multiplex PCR assay. RNA was extracted with the RNeasy kit and roughly 0.45 to 1 ug was reverse transcribed using random hexamers. TCRdb trimmed the raw reads at Q25, called clones with MiXCR and kept productive beta chains. Each entry is one CDR3 protein sequence, shown with its most common DNA and genes. Counted in this sample were under 200,000 distinct CDR3 sequences; 90% to 95% of them appeared once. The ten largest make up 0.1% to 0.12% of the sample. The sample taken for sequencing was CD4+ T cells from PBMCs. All receptors come from a human donor with Susac syndrome.

V gene TRBV5-1 combines with J gene TRBJ2-3, with D tentatively TRBD2 (6 bases). Germline CDR1 SGHRS, CDR2 YFSETQ. This CDR3 region has 16 residues. Trimming removed 4 bases from V and 3 bases from J, with 18 bases in between. The CDR3 spells CASSPGVSGPTDTQYF. The CDR3 DNA reads as TGCGCCAGCAGCCCGGGGGTAAGCGGGCCGACAGATACGCAGTATTTT.

The rearrangement uses TRBV5-5 and TRBJ2-3; no clear D gene. CDR3 length equals 15 residues. V was trimmed by 4 bases and J by 2 bases, leaving 14 bases between them. CDR1 is SGHKS, CDR2 YYEKEE, per germline (reference sequence). CDR3 loop: CASSRLTVPTDTQYF. The CDR3 DNA sequence: TGTGCCAGCAGCCGCCTGACCGTCCCCACAGATACGCAGTATTTT.

This sequence joins TRBV10-2 and TRBJ1-6; D unresolved. The CDR3 covers 12 residues. The V gene's germline CDR1 is WSHSY and CDR2 SAAADI. Deletions cut 7 bases from V and 7 bases from J, with 8 bases between. The CDR3 DNA is TGCGCCAGCACGGGTGCGAATTCACCCCTCCACTTT. Protein: CASTGANSPLHF.

This chain joins TRBV20-1 and TRBJ1-1; 9 positions match TRBD1. This CDR3 has 13 residues. The germline gives CDR1 DFQATT, CDR2 SNEGSKA (reference sequence). Trimming removed 8 bases from V and 1 base from J; junction bases left unmatched: 5. The CDR3: CSTDRGGNTEAFF. The CDR3 region has the DNA TGCAGTACGGACAGGGGAGGGAACACTGAAGCTTTCTTT.

This clonotype was counted only a few times. J is TRBJ2-7 and V is TRBV4-2; D is possibly TRBD2 (5 bases). Trimming stripped 0 bases from V and 5 bases from J, with 8 bases between. Per the germline V gene, CDR1 is LGHNA and CDR2 is YNFKEQ. The CDR3 totals 13 residues. CDR3 coding DNA: TGTGCCAGCAGCCAAGACCGGGGTGACGAGCAGTACTTC. Its translation is CASSQDRGDEQYF.

This chain uses TRBV5-1 with TRBJ1-2; D uncertain. Germline lookup yields CDR1 SGHRS and CDR2 YFSETQ. The CDR3 contains 16 residues. The V end lost 0 bases, the J end lost 2 bases, and 14 bases lay between the germline ends. CDR3 nucleotide sequence: TGCGCCAGCAGCTTGGGCCCAGACCCGGAGAACTATGGCTACACCTTC. Amino acids: CASSLGPDPENYGYTF.

As to this clonotype: Compared with germline, one end of the junction differs, possibly owing to a read error. J is TRBJ1-1 and V is TRBV20-1; possible D gene TRBD1, 5 bases. The CDR3 consists of 16 residues. Germline CDR1 DFQATT, CDR2 SNEGSKA (reference sequence). In DNA form, the CDR3 reads TGCAGTGCCAGAGCCGGGGGGTCCTTAATGAACACTGAAGCTTTCTTT. Its translation is CSARAGGSLMNTEAFF.

The chain has TRBV6-2 or TRBV6-3 and TRBJ1-2; D is unresolved. With 2 bases removed from V and 2 bases from J, the gap between germline ends came to 6 bases. CDR3 length: 13 amino acids. The V gene's germline CDR1 is MNHEY and CDR2 SVGEGT. The chain's CDR3 is CASSYAGNYGYTF. In DNA form, the CDR3 reads TGTGCCAGCAGTTACGCAGGAAACTATGGCTACACCTTC.

The chain uses TRBV30 and TRBJ2-5, with a possible D match to TRBD1 (6 bases). The CDR3 runs to 14 residues. Trimming removed 2 bases at V and 0 bases at J, with 10 bases between. The germline V gene has CDR1 GTSNPN and CDR2 SVGIG (reference sequence). The CDR3 nucleotides read TGTGCCTGGAGTAATACAGGGTACCAAGAGACCCAGTACTTC. This sequence encodes CAWSNTGYQETQYF.

CDR3 sequence (DNA): TGCGCCAGCAGCTTGAGCGGGGACCCCTACGAGCAGTACTTC. This sequence encodes CASSLSGDPYEQYF. The J gene is TRBJ2-7, the V gene TRBV5-1; 7 bases fit TRBD2. Germline V lookup: CDR1 SGHRS, CDR2 YFSETQ. The CDR3 extends over 14 amino acids. J was trimmed by 2 bases and V by 1 base; bases with no gene match: 3.

V usage is TRBV7-9 and J usage is TRBJ1-1; D gene unclear. Germline V gives CDR1 SEHNR, CDR2 FQNEAQ (reference sequence). This CDR3 comprises 15 residues. Trimming stripped 3 bases from V and 1 base from J, with 12 bases between. The CDR3 spells CASSLMAIENTEAFF. The CDR3 DNA sequence: TGTGCCAGCAGCTTGATGGCCATCGAGAACACTGAAGCTTTCTTT.

The rearrangement joins TRBV12-3 or TRBV12-4 to TRBJ2-7; D possibly corresponds to TRBD2 (6 bases). Trimming removed 6 bases from V and 3 bases from J, with 15 bases in between. The CDR3 length is 14 residues. The CDR3 DNA reads as TGTGCCAGCAGCCTCCGGGGGTTCGGCTACGAGCAGTACTTC. Translated: CASSLRGFGYEQYF.

The CDR3 loop is CASRKSGLEKLFF. The CDR3 DNA reads TGTGCCAGCAGGAAATCGGGCCTCGAAAAACTGTTTTTT. The gene calls are TRBV6-5 and TRBJ1-4; D gene ambiguous. The CDR3 is 13 amino acids. From germline, CDR1 is MNHEY and CDR2 SVGAGI. Trimming removed 6 bases from V and 8 bases from J, with 13 bases in between.

The V gene is TRBV12-3 or TRBV12-4, the J gene TRBJ2-3; 8 nucleotides line up with TRBD2. The CDR3 consists of 19 residues. The V gene end was trimmed by 5 bases and the J gene end by 0 bases; junction bases not matched to a gene: 16. The CDR3 spells CASSRDSASGGPSTDTQYF. CDR3 sequence (DNA): TGTGCCAGCAGTCGGGACTCAGCGAGCGGGGGCCCTAGCACAGATACGCAGTATTTT.

The CDR3 DNA follows: TGTGCCACCAGCAGAGACCACAGGGACTATGGCTACACCTTC. It translates to CATSRDHRDYGYTF. This chain connects TRBV15 to TRBJ1-2, with D possibly TRBD1 on 6 matching bases. Germline V gene sequence: CDR1 LNHNV, CDR2 YYDKDF (reference sequence). V was shortened by 0 bases and J by 3 bases, with 8 bases between the two germline ends. The length of the CDR3 is 14 residues.

In DNA form, the CDR3 reads TGTGCCAGCAGCGTAGGTCGGGGGGCCACGCTCACAGATACGCAGTATTTT. Translation gives CASSVGRGATLTDTQYF. This chain uses TRBV9 with TRBJ2-3; perhaps TRBD2 as D (7 bases). CDR3 length: 17 amino acids. V was clipped by 0 bases and J by 2 bases, with 16 bases between them. Germline lookup yields CDR1 SGDLS and CDR2 YYNGEE.

The chain combines TRBV20-1 with TRBJ2-3; 11 nucleotides line up with TRBD2. CDR3 length: 16 residues. With 5 bases clipped from V and 0 bases from J, the junction kept 7 bases outside the gene matches. Germline CDR1 reads DFQATT; CDR2 reads SNEGSKA (reference sequence). DNA of the CDR3: TGCAGTGCTTCCTTTAGCGGGGGGGCCAGCACAGATACGCAGTATTTT. This encodes CSASFSGGASTDTQYF.

The chain is built from TRBV12-3 or TRBV12-4 and TRBJ1-5, with D unresolved. The CDR3 loop spans 15 amino acids. The V and J ends lost 5 bases and 4 bases respectively, with 15 bases between them. The CDR3 nucleotides read TGTGCCAGCAGTATAAGTTTAGGGTTTAATCAGCCCCAGCATTTT. Translating gives CASSISLGFNQPQHF.

The rearrangement joins TRBV20-1 to TRBJ1-1, with a tentative D call TRBD1 (5 bases). The germline gives CDR1 DFQATT, CDR2 SNEGSKA (reference sequence). The V gene lost 2 bases and the J gene lost 1 base, with 11 bases spanning the gap. CDR3 size: 14 residues. Written as DNA, the CDR3 is TGCAGTGCTAGATCGGGACGGCAGAACACTGAAGCTTTCTTT. Translated: CSARSGRQNTEAFF.

The chain couples TRBV5-4 to TRBJ2-5, with 9 bases fitting TRBD1. This CDR3 has 17 amino acids. The V gene's germline CDR1 is SGHNT and CDR2 YYREEE (reference sequence). The V gene end was trimmed by 6 bases and the J gene end by 4 bases; junction bases not matched to a gene: 16. The CDR3 sequence is CASTDGRAGQGGETQYF. In DNA form, the CDR3 reads TGTGCCAGCACCGATGGTCGAGCGGGACAGGGAGGAGAGACCCAGTACTTC.